This T cell receptor (beta chain) is drawn from a study of technical replicates of blood from a few donors. Only in-frame clones appear in the TCRdb table, and some are missing; sequencing was by immunoSEQ multiplex PCR. The sample consists of 85,000 to 95,000 clones, 95% to 97% of them appearing once. The ends lost 0 bases at V and 5 bases at J; junction bases unmatched: 4. Germline-derived CDR1 and CDR2 are SGDLS and YYNGEE. This CDR3 contains 14 residues. The sample consisted of T cells isolated from PBMCs. This TCR was recovered from a human donor in good health. J is TRBJ1-1 and V is TRBV9, with 7 nucleotides matching TRBD1. CDR3 nucleotide sequence: TGTGCCAGCAGCGTAGTTGCAGGGGGTACTGAAGCTTTCTTT. Protein product: CASSVVAGGTEAFF.